The entry below gives a single TCR beta chain sequence along with its context. This entry belongs to a study of technical replicates of blood from several donors. The J segment lost 6 bases and the V segment lost 5 bases, leaving 5 bases of the junction unmatched. The CDR3 is made up of 15 amino acids. CDR1 and CDR2 (germline): SGHAT, FQDESV (reference sequence). Sequencing was performed with immunoSEQ multiplex PCR; in TCRdb, only in-frame clones are kept and a portion is missing. The sample includes around 74,000 clones, about 86% of them seen just once. The rearrangement uses TRBV11-1 and TRBJ2-1; 12 positions agree with TRBD2. Sequenced material: PBMCs. The source is a human donor in good health. Some clones in this sample may be carry-over from other donors' samples. CDR3 amino acids: CASSQLAGGPNEQFF. The CDR3 region has the DNA TGTGCCAGCAGCCAACTAGCGGGGGGTCCCAATGAGCAGTTCTTC.